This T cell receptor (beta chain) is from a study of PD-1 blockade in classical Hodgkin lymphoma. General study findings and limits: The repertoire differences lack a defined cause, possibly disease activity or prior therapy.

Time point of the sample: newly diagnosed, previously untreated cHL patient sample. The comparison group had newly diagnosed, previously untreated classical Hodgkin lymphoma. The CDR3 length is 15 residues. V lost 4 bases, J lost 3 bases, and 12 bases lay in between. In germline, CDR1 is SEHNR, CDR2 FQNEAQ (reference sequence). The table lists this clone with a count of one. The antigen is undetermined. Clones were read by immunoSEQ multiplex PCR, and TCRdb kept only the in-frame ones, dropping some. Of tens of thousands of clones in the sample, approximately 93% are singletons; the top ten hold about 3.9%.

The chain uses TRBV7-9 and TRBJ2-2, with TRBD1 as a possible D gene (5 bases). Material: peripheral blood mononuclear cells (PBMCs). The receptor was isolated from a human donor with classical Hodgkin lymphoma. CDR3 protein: CASSSVPRDTGELFF. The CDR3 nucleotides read TGTGCCAGCAGCTCCGTTCCCAGGGACACCGGGGAGCTGTTTTTT.